This T cell receptor beta chain was sequenced for a study of cytomegalovirus exposure and HLA in healthy donors. The CDR3 totals 16 residues. V shed 4 bases, J shed 6 bases, and the junction held 13 bases outside the gene matches. Germline-derived CDR1 and CDR2 are MDHEN and SYDVKM. PCR employed 60 Vbeta and 13 Jbeta primers. TCRdb keeps only in-frame clones here, not all; method: immunoSEQ multiplex PCR. Here the sample spans about 180,000 clones, around 80% being singletons. The chain carries TRBV28 and TRBJ1-1; 8 bases are shared with TRBD1. This sequence originates from a man aged 18 to 30 in good health and CMV-seronegative. Material: PBMCs. The CDR3 spells CASSWTLTGGSAEAFF. CDR3 nucleotide sequence: TGTGCCAGCAGTTGGACCCTCACAGGGGGATCCGCTGAAGCTTTCTTT.